What follows describes a single T cell receptor beta chain. Each of TCRalpha and TCRbeta cDNA went through two nested PCRs, lasting about 16 and 10 cycles. TCRdb re-called the 5' RACE reads and gives one entry per CDR3 protein, without DNA. Its clone listing holds around 410,000 distinct CDR3 sequences. The source of the sample is a study of monozygotic twins with inflammatory bowel disease. Sequenced: blood. This clonotype was sampled from a human donor with ulcerative colitis or Crohn's disease, or a healthy co-twin of an affected twin (not recorded which).

CDR3 region: CASSQDRGDTQYF. V and J are TRBV4-2 and TRBJ2-3. In germline, CDR1 is LGHNA, CDR2 YNFKEQ. The CDR3 extends over 13 amino acids.